Listed here are 24 T cell receptor beta chains from one sample, sequenced in a study of siplizumab effects on memory and regulatory T cells. Some clones are missing from TCRdb's copy, which holds only in-frame ones; the method was immunoSEQ multiplex PCR. The sample carries roughly 120,000 clones, around 90% recorded once. Material: CD4+ T cells sorted from blood. The receptors were gathered from a human donor in good health.

V gene TRBV7-3 combines with J gene TRBJ2-3, with 7 bases lining up with TRBD2. V lost 5 bases and J lost 3; bases outside the gene matches: 11. The CDR3 totals 16 residues. Germline V gene data show CDR1 as SGHTA and CDR2 as FQGTGA. The CDR3 DNA reads TGTGCCAGCAGCCCACGACTCAGCGGGACTACAGATACGCAGTATTTT. Translation: CASSPRLSGTTDTQYF.

The J gene is TRBJ2-1, the V gene TRBV14; tentative D call: TRBD1 (6 bases). There are 13 residues in the CDR3. The germline gives CDR1 SGHDN, CDR2 FVKESK. Trimming took 1 base from V and 15 from J, leaving 16 bases between them. CDR3 coding DNA: TGTGCCAGCAGCCAAGTCGGCTTCGCACAGGGGTTCTTC. This sequence encodes CASSQVGFAQGFF.

This clone appeared a single time. The rearrangement uses TRBV6-5 and TRBJ1-1; D is possibly TRBD1 (6 bases). Between the trimmed V and J ends, which lost 6 bases and 1 base, there was a span of 12 bases. Germline loops: CDR1 MNHEY, CDR2 SVGAGI. This CDR3 has 14 residues. The CDR3 loop reads CASRPQGTNTEAFF. CDR3 bases: TGTGCCAGCAGACCACAGGGCACGAACACTGAAGCTTTCTTT.

The genes are TRBV5-8 and TRBJ1-2; D remains ambiguous. CDR1 SGHTS and CDR2 YDEGEE come from the germline V gene. CDR3 length equals 11 residues. Trimming stripped 2 bases from V and 5 bases from J, with 4 bases between. CDR3 sequence reads: CASSFGYGYTF. The CDR3 DNA reads as TGTGCCAGCAGCTTTGGATATGGCTACACCTTC.

DNA for the CDR3: TGTGCCAGCAGTGGTAGCAGGATAACAGATACGCAGTATTTT. This gives the protein CASSGSRITDTQYF. The chain combines TRBV2 with TRBJ2-3; D is ambiguous. In germline, CDR1 is SNHLY, CDR2 FYNNEI. The CDR3 sequence is 14 residues long. The germline V and J ends were trimmed by 4 bases and 3 bases, with 11 bases remaining between them.

The chain combines TRBV21-1 with TRBJ2-4. TRBV21-1 is an annotated pseudogene. The CDR3 loop spans 18 amino acids. For the CDR3, the DNA is TGTGCCAGCAGCAAAAACGGGCGTGCAACTTGGGCCAAAAACATTCAGTACTTC. Translated: CASSKNGRATWAKNIQYF.

CDR3: CASSIDGANTGELFF. Here the CDR3 DNA reads TGTGCCAGTAGTATAGATGGTGCGAACACCGGGGAGCTGTTTTTT. The V call is TRBV19, the J call TRBJ2-2; no reliable D call. CDR3 size: 15 residues. Germline V gene lookup returns CDR1 LNHDA and CDR2 SQIVND (reference sequence). Trimming removed 0 bases at V and 0 bases at J, with 5 bases between.

The rearrangement links TRBV19 to TRBJ2-5; D could derive from TRBD1 or TRBD2 (5 bases each). CDR3 size: 14 residues. Germline V lookup: CDR1 LNHDA, CDR2 SQIVND (reference sequence). Trimming removed 3 bases from V and 5 bases from J, with 13 bases in between. The CDR3 nucleotides read TGTGCCAGTAGTATTGGGGGTCGCCGGGAGACCCAGTACTTC. This encodes CASSIGGRRETQYF.

This clone was seen a single time. This rearrangement joins TRBV7-8 to TRBJ1-3, with TRBD1 matching over 10 bases. V shed 4 bases and J 0 bases; nucleotides not matched to a gene: 3. Germline CDR1 and CDR2: SGHVS and FQNEAQ. CDR3 size: 16 residues. As DNA, the CDR3 is TGTGCCAGCAGCTGGACAGGGGGTCCCTCTGGAAACACCATATATTTT. This sequence encodes CASSWTGGPSGNTIYF.

The gene calls are TRBV7-2 and TRBJ2-2; D is ambiguous. The CDR3 sequence is 13 residues long. With 3 bases removed from V and 6 bases from J, the gap between germline ends came to 8 bases. Germline values: CDR1 SGHTA, CDR2 FQGNSA. The CDR3 nucleotides are TGTGCCAGCAGCTTTTCGACCTCCGGGGAGCTGTTTTTT. Amino acid sequence: CASSFSTSGELFF.

This CDR3 reads CASSPEGPVTGELFF. The CDR3 DNA follows: TGTGCCAGTAGTCCCGAGGGGCCTGTCACCGGGGAGCTGTTTTTT. This chain links TRBV19 with TRBJ2-2; either TRBD1 or TRBD2 may supply D (5 bases each). The germline CDR1 and CDR2 sequences are LNHDA and SQIVND (reference sequence). V lost 5 bases to trimming and J lost 4 bases, with 14 bases between them. CDR3 length: 15 amino acids.

The chain uses TRBV5-1 and TRBJ2-2; D is unclear. This CDR3 is 14 amino acids long. V was pared by 6 bases and J by 0 bases, with 9 bases between. CDR1 and CDR2 (germline): SGHRS, YFSETQ. DNA of the CDR3: TGCGCCAGCATCGAGGTCCCGAACACCGGGGAGCTGTTTTTT. It is translated as CASIEVPNTGELFF.

This clone came up a few times. The V call is TRBV27, the J call TRBJ2-7, with D tentatively TRBD2 (7 bases). CDR1 and CDR2 from the germline V gene are MNHEY and SMNVEV (reference sequence). With 2 bases removed from V and 9 bases from J, the gap between germline ends came to 17 bases. This CDR3 is 14 amino acids long. CDR3: CASSLLGPGGLQYF. The CDR3, as DNA: TGTGCCAGCAGTTTACTTGGGCCGGGGGGCTTGCAGTACTTC.

The V call is TRBV5-1, the J call TRBJ2-1; 7 nucleotides agree with TRBD1. With V trimmed by 1 base and J by 9 bases, 1 base remained unmatched. The CDR3 is made up of 12 amino acids. Looked up from germline, CDR1 is SGHRS and CDR2 is YFSETQ. This CDR3 reads CASSLPGGEQFF. The CDR3 bases are TGCGCCAGCAGCTTGCCAGGGGGTGAGCAGTTCTTC.

V usage is TRBV6-1 and J usage is TRBJ1-1; maybe TRBD1 (6 bases). Trimming stripped 4 bases from V and 3 bases from J, with 15 bases between. Germline loops: CDR1 MNHNS, CDR2 SASEGT. The CDR3 spans 15 residues. CDR3 sequence reads: CASSALRAGDTEAFF. CDR3 in DNA: TGTGCCAGCAGTGCTCTCCGAGCAGGGGACACTGAAGCTTTCTTT.

This rearrangement joins TRBV4-2 to TRBJ1-5; D is unresolved. This CDR3 has 14 residues. The germline CDR1 and CDR2 sequences are LGHNA and YNFKEQ. The ends were cut back, 4 bases at V and 2 bases at J, with 9 bases in the middle. CDR3 DNA sequence: TGTGCCAGCAGCCCCGGGGAAGGCAATCAGCCCCAGCATTTT. Amino acid sequence: CASSPGEGNQPQHF.

The rearrangement uses TRBV9 and TRBJ2-1; D perhaps matches TRBD2 (5 bases). Germline V lookup: CDR1 SGDLS, CDR2 YYNGEE. Between the trimmed V and J ends, which lost 2 bases and 10 bases, there was a span of 7 bases. The CDR3 is made up of 11 amino acids. For the CDR3, the DNA is TGTGCCAGCAGCGTTAGCGTCGAGCAGTTCTTC. This sequence encodes CASSVSVEQFF. The whole variable domain, filled in from reference TRBV9 and TRBJ2-1, reads DSGVTQTPKHLITATGQRVTLRCSPRSGDLSVYWYQQSLDQGLQFLIQYYNGEERAKGNILERFSAQQFPDLHSELNLSSLELGDSALYFCASSVSVEQFFGPGTRLTVL.

This chain connects TRBV2 to TRBJ2-7; 14 nucleotides match TRBD2. The CDR3 length is 15 residues. CDR1 and CDR2 from the germline V gene are SNHLY and FYNNEI. Germline trimming cut 6 bases from V and 5 bases from J; bases unmatched to any gene: 6. As DNA, the CDR3 is TGTGCCAGCAGAGGGACTAGCGGGAGAGCCAACGAGCAGTACTTC. Translated, it gives CASRGTSGRANEQYF. Looking up the rest from reference TRBV2 and TRBJ2-7 gives the full variable domain: EPEVTQTPSHQVTQMGQEVILRCVPISNHLYFYWYRQILGQKVEFLVSFYNNEISEKSEIFDDQFSVERPDGSNFTLKIRSTKLEDSAMYFCASRGTSGRANEQYFGPGTRLTVT.

The J gene is TRBJ1-4, the V gene TRBV18; D is unclear. The CDR3 is 15 amino acids. Germline CDR1 and CDR2: KGHSH and LQKENI. Trimming shortened V by 2 bases and J by 6 bases, and 13 bases separated the two germline ends. The CDR3 sequence: CASSPRQELDEKLFF. The CDR3 region has the DNA TGTGCCAGCTCACCAAGGCAGGAGTTGGATGAAAAACTGTTTTTT. The whole variable domain, filled in from reference TRBV18 and TRBJ1-4, reads NAGVMQNPRHLVRRRGQEARLRCSPMKGHSHVYWYRQLPEEGLKFMVYLQKENIIDESGMPKERFSAEFPKEGPSILRIQQVVRGDSAAYFCASSPRQELDEKLFFGSGTQLSVL.

This clone was recorded a few times. V gene TRBV7-9 combines with J gene TRBJ1-1; D call uncertain. The CDR3 sequence is 14 residues long. Trimming left V 1 base short and J 3 bases short, with 9 bases between. Germline CDR1 is SEHNR and CDR2 is FQNEAQ (reference sequence). CDR3 DNA sequence: TGTGCCAGCAGCTTAGGGGGAATCGACACTGAAGCTTTCTTT. Translated, it gives CASSLGGIDTEAFF. The variable domain in full, completed from reference TRBV7-9 and TRBJ1-1, reads DTGVSQNPRHKITKRGQNVTFRCDPISEHNRLYWYRQTLGQGPEFLTYFQNEAQLEKSRLLSDRFSAERPKGSFSTLEIQRTEQGDSAMYLCASSLGGIDTEAFFGQGTRLTVV.

The chain recombines TRBV5-1 with TRBJ2-4, with D uncertain. Trimming stripped 0 bases from V and 2 bases from J, with 6 bases between. This CDR3 is built from 14 residues. Germline CDR1 reads SGHRS; CDR2 reads YFSETQ. The CDR3 loop is CASSLGLTKNIQYF. DNA of the CDR3: TGCGCCAGCAGCTTGGGTCTAACCAAAAACATTCAGTACTTC.

This chain links TRBV5-5 with TRBJ2-1, with no clear D. CDR1 and CDR2 (germline): SGHKS, YYEKEE (reference sequence). CDR3 size: 13 residues. Deletions cut 2 bases from V and 9 bases from J, with 12 bases between. Here the CDR3 DNA reads TGTGCCAGCAGCTTTAACCCGGGTGTTGAGCAGTTCTTC. Its protein product is CASSFNPGVEQFF.

The chain has TRBV6-5 and TRBJ2-3, with 8 nucleotides matching TRBD1. The CDR3 sequence is 13 residues long. V shed 7 bases and J 4 bases; nucleotides not matched to a gene: 4. In germline, CDR1 is MNHEY, CDR2 SVGAGI. For the CDR3, the DNA is TGTGCCAGCACCAACAGGGGGTCAGATACGCAGTATTTT. Its protein is CASTNRGSDTQYF.

The V and J genes are TRBV6-5 and TRBJ1-1; no definite D call. Trimming took 0 bases from V and 5 from J, leaving 7 bases between them. The CDR3 spans 13 residues. Germline assignment: CDR1 MNHEY and CDR2 SVGAGI. The CDR3 spells CASSYSYGTEAFF. The CDR3 nucleotides are TGTGCCAGCAGTTACTCCTATGGGACTGAAGCTTTCTTT.